Below, 24 T cell receptor beta chains from the same sample are listed, as sequenced in a study of blood T cell repertoires in COVID-19. This table comes from immunoSEQ multiplex PCR, and its TCRdb copy is limited to in-frame clones, with some not included. Of a few hundred thousand clones listed, approximately 88% are singletons. The sample was PBMCs or T cells enriched from blood (not recorded which). These receptors were obtained from a middle-aged woman with acute COVID-19.

V gene TRBV28 combines with J gene TRBJ1-4; weak D call: TRBD1 (5 bases). This CDR3 is 15 amino acids long. Germline V CDR1 and CDR2: MDHEN, SYDVKM. Trimming shortened V by 5 bases and J by 5 bases, and 15 bases separated the two germline ends. For the CDR3, the DNA is TGTGCCAGCAGTGCCCCGCCGGGGGACAATGAAAAACTGTTTTTT. Translated: CASSAPPGDNEKLFF. Variable domain in full (rest from reference TRBV28 and TRBJ1-4): DVKVTQSSRYLVKRTGEKVFLECVQDMDHENMFWYRQDPGLGLRLIYFSYDVKMKEKGDIPEGYSVSREKKERFSLILESASTNQTSMYLCASSAPPGDNEKLFFGSGTQLSVL.

The V gene is TRBV15, the J gene TRBJ1-2, with D unclear. Trimming cost V 0 bases and J 5 bases, with 13 bases left between them. The CDR3 consists of 15 residues. Germline-derived CDR1 and CDR2 are LNHNV and YYDKDF (reference sequence). Here the CDR3 DNA reads TGTGCCACCAGCAGAGATCGCGAACTACTTTATGGCTACACCTTC. Its protein is CATSRDRELLYGYTF. Complete variable domain (other parts from reference TRBV15 and TRBJ1-2): DAMVIQNPRYQVTQFGKPVTLSCSQTLNHNVMYWYQQKSSQAPKLLFHYYDKDFNNEADTPDNFQSRRPNTSFCFLDIRSPGLGDTAMYLCATSRDRELLYGYTFGSGTRLTVV.

The genes are TRBV5-1 and TRBJ1-2; 8 bases line up with TRBD1. The V gene's germline CDR1 is SGHRS and CDR2 YFSETQ. The J segment lost 1 base and the V segment lost 5 bases, leaving 7 bases of the junction unmatched. The CDR3 extends over 15 amino acids. CDR3 loop: CASRPTGGGNYGYTF. The CDR3, as DNA: TGCGCCAGCAGGCCTACAGGGGGAGGTAACTATGGCTACACCTTC.

The V call is TRBV7-3, the J call TRBJ1-1; D is perhaps TRBD1 (5 bases). V lost 5 bases and J 7 bases, leaving 14 bases between the germline ends. CDR3 length: 13 residues. Germline-derived CDR1 and CDR2 are SGHTA and FQGTGA. DNA for the CDR3: TGTGCCAGCAGCCCCCGGGGGGGGAGTGAAGCTTTCTTT. It is translated as CASSPRGGSEAFF.

The CDR3 region has the DNA TGTGCCAGCAGCTTTGGGACTTCCAGCGAGCAGTACTTC. Translation gives CASSFGTSSEQYF. J is TRBJ2-7 and V is TRBV5-4; a weak D match, TRBD2 (6 bases). The CDR3 contains 13 residues. Trimming stripped 2 bases from V and 6 bases from J, with 12 bases between. CDR1 is SGHNT and CDR2 is YYREEE in the germline V gene (reference sequence).

The chain links TRBV7-9 to TRBJ2-2; tentative D call: TRBD2 (5 bases). The CDR3 loop spans 15 amino acids. Germline loops: CDR1 SEHNR, CDR2 FQNEAQ (reference sequence). V gave up 4 bases and J gave up 2 bases, with 11 bases separating them. CDR3 region: CASSSSGRNTGELFF. Here the CDR3 DNA reads TGTGCCAGCAGCTCGAGCGGAAGAAACACCGGGGAGCTGTTTTTT.

V gene TRBV4-2 combines with J gene TRBJ2-3, with a tentative D call TRBD2 (6 bases). This CDR3 spans 17 amino acids. V lost 0 bases, J lost 0 bases, and 13 bases lay in between. The germline V gene encodes CDR1 LGHNA and CDR2 YNFKEQ. The CDR3 coding sequence is TGTGCCAGCAGCCAAGAAACCGGGACTGGAAGCACAGATACGCAGTATTTT. Translated, it gives CASSQETGTGSTDTQYF.

CDR3 DNA sequence: TGTGCCAGCCTCCGGGGAGCGAACACTGAAGCTTTCTTT. It is translated as CASLRGANTEAFF. The rearrangement joins TRBV28 to TRBJ1-1, with D unclear. Looked up from germline, CDR1 is MDHEN and CDR2 is SYDVKM. CDR3 length: 13 amino acids. V lost 8 bases and J 1 base, leaving 11 bases between the germline ends. Complete variable domain (other parts from reference TRBV28 and TRBJ1-1): DVKVTQSSRYLVKRTGEKVFLECVQDMDHENMFWYRQDPGLGLRLIYFSYDVKMKEKGDIPEGYSVSREKKERFSLILESASTNQTSMYLCASLRGANTEAFFGQGTRLTVV.

This chain connects TRBV10-3 to TRBJ1-2; TRBD1 matches at 9 bases. The CDR3 covers 18 residues. The germline gives CDR1 ENHRY, CDR2 SYGVKD. The V segment lost 4 bases and the J segment 5 bases; nucleotides outside the gene matches: 17. The CDR3 spells CAISAFKGQGPPSYGYTF. DNA for the CDR3: TGTGCCATCAGTGCTTTTAAGGGACAGGGCCCTCCGTCGTATGGCTACACCTTC.

The V gene is TRBV30, the J gene TRBJ1-5, with D possibly TRBD1 on 6 matching bases. The V end was cut by 3 bases, the J end by 7 bases, with 22 bases between. The CDR3 sequence is 16 residues long. Germline V gene lookup returns CDR1 GTSNPN and CDR2 SVGIG (reference sequence). This CDR3 reads CAWSPNVQGMLQPQHF. The CDR3 DNA follows: TGTGCCTGGAGCCCGAACGTACAGGGAATGTTGCAGCCCCAGCATTTT. Full variable domain (outside the CDR3, taken from reference TRBV30 and TRBJ1-5): SQTIHQWPATLVQPVGSPLSLECTVEGTSNPNLYWYRQAAGRGLQLLFYSVGIGQISSEVPQNLSASRPQDRQFILSSKKLLLSDSGFYLCAWSPNVQGMLQPQHFGDGTRLSIL.

The chain is built from TRBV27 and TRBJ1-5; 11 bases agree with TRBD1. This CDR3 comprises 17 residues. The V segment lost 2 bases and the J segment 6 bases; nucleotides outside the gene matches: 9. Germline V lookup: CDR1 MNHEY, CDR2 SMNVEV (reference sequence). The CDR3 DNA reads TGTGCCAGCAGTTTAAGAGGAGGACAGGGGGCAAGTCAGCCCCAGCATTTT. Encoded protein: CASSLRGGQGASQPQHF.

The chain joins TRBV11-3 to TRBJ2-1; TRBD2 agrees at 9 bases. This CDR3 region has 18 residues. The V segment lost 3 bases and the J segment 1 base; nucleotides outside the gene matches: 10. Germline V lookup: CDR1 SGHNT, CDR2 YENEEA. CDR3 in DNA: TGTGCCAGCAGCTTGATGAGGAGCGGGAGGACGTCCTACAATGAGCAGTTCTTC. Translation: CASSLMRSGRTSYNEQFF.

V gene TRBV28 combines with J gene TRBJ2-7; 9 bases agree with TRBD2. With V trimmed by 4 bases and J by 3 bases, 10 bases remained unmatched. CDR1 is MDHEN and CDR2 is SYDVKM in the germline V gene. The CDR3 runs 16 residues. The CDR3 region is CASSWAGSGGLYEQYF. CDR3 DNA: TGTGCCAGCAGTTGGGCTGGTAGCGGGGGACTCTACGAGCAGTACTTC.

The chain recombines TRBV4-1 with TRBJ2-1; 11 nucleotides agree with TRBD2. The CDR3 runs 15 residues. Germline values: CDR1 MGHRA, CDR2 YSYEKL. V shed 2 bases and J 4 bases; nucleotides not matched to a gene: 1. CDR3: CASSQRTSGYNEQFF. CDR3 bases: TGCGCCAGCAGCCAACGGACTAGCGGGTACAATGAGCAGTTCTTC.

The chain links TRBV28 to TRBJ1-2, with D unresolved. The CDR3 sequence is 16 residues long. Trimming removed 6 bases at V and 1 base at J, with 18 bases between. CDR1 MDHEN and CDR2 SYDVKM come from the germline V gene. In DNA, the CDR3 is TGTGCCAGCAGACTCGCGAGGTTAGGAGTTAACTATGGCTACACCTTC. It codes for CASRLARLGVNYGYTF.

This chain uses TRBV10-2 with TRBJ1-1, with D tentatively TRBD1 (6 bases). CDR3 length equals 11 residues. Germline V gene data show CDR1 as WSHSY and CDR2 as SAAADI. The CDR3 DNA reads TGCGCTACCAACAGGGAGCATGAAGCTTTCTTT. Translation gives CATNREHEAFF.

The rearrangement links TRBV19 to TRBJ2-1; tentative D call: TRBD2 (6 bases). V lost 3 bases and J 9 bases, leaving 12 bases between the germline ends. The CDR3 contains 13 residues. The V gene's germline CDR1 is LNHDA and CDR2 SQIVND (reference sequence). CDR3 loop: CASSIWPAGEQFF. For the CDR3, the DNA is TGTGCCAGTAGTATTTGGCCAGCGGGTGAGCAGTTCTTC.

This clone was picked up one time. The chain is built from TRBV6-6 and TRBJ2-5; the match to TRBD2 covers 10 bases. V lost 1 base, J lost 5 bases, and 4 bases stayed unmatched. CDR3 length: 15 residues. Germline-derived CDR1 and CDR2 are MNHNY and SVGAGI (reference sequence). The CDR3 nucleotides are TGTGCCAGCAGTTACTGGCTAGCGGGAGCGGAGACCCAGTACTTC. This translates into CASSYWLAGAETQYF.

The chain couples TRBV4-1 to TRBJ2-1, with 7 positions matching TRBD1. With 4 bases clipped from V and 1 base from J, the junction kept 4 bases outside the gene matches. Germline CDR1 MGHRA, CDR2 YSYEKL. CDR3 length: 15 amino acids. CDR3 in DNA: TGCGCCAGCAGCCCCCGACAGGGTTCCTACAATGAGCAGTTCTTC. Amino acid sequence: CASSPRQGSYNEQFF.

V is TRBV30 and J is TRBJ1-2; D is undetermined. CDR1 and CDR2 from the germline V gene are GTSNPN and SVGIG (reference sequence). This CDR3 comprises 12 residues. Trimming shortened V by 2 bases and J by 3 bases, and 7 bases separated the two germline ends. The CDR3 spells CAWSLADYGYTF. The CDR3 DNA reads TGTGCCTGGAGTTTGGCAGACTATGGCTACACCTTC. The full variable domain, its missing parts supplied by reference TRBV30 and TRBJ1-2, is SQTIHQWPATLVQPVGSPLSLECTVEGTSNPNLYWYRQAAGRGLQLLFYSVGIGQISSEVPQNLSASRPQDRQFILSSKKLLLSDSGFYLCAWSLADYGYTFGSGTRLTVV.

J is TRBJ1-4 and V is TRBV27, with 7 bases matching TRBD1. Germline values: CDR1 MNHEY, CDR2 SMNVEV (reference sequence). The junction had 11 bases not matched to a gene; V was cut back by 5 bases and J by 2 bases. This CDR3 spans 17 amino acids. This CDR3 is CASSLRAGGFTNEKLFF. In nucleotides, the CDR3 is TGTGCCAGCAGTCTGAGGGCAGGGGGTTTCACTAATGAAAAACTGTTTTTT. Full variable domain (remainder filled in from reference TRBV27 and TRBJ1-4): EAQVTQNPRYLITVTGKKLTVTCSQNMNHEYMSWYRQDPGLGLRQIYYSMNVEVTDKGDVPEGYKVSRKEKRNFPLILESPSPNQTSLYFCASSLRAGGFTNEKLFFGSGTQLSVL.

This clone came up once. This chain uses TRBV19 with TRBJ2-1; TRBD2 is a possible D gene (7 bases). Germline CDR1 and CDR2: LNHDA and SQIVND (reference sequence). Trimming took 6 bases from V and 5 from J, leaving 23 bases between them. The CDR3 runs to 17 residues. Here the CDR3 reads CASSGLAVGGNHNEQFF. DNA of the CDR3: TGTGCCAGTAGCGGCCTAGCGGTGGGGGGCAATCACAATGAGCAGTTCTTC.

The chain joins TRBV24-1 to TRBJ1-2; 7 bases map to TRBD1. Germline loops: CDR1 KGHDR, CDR2 SFDVKD. J was trimmed by 7 bases and V by 4 bases; bases with no gene match: 11. CDR3 size: 15 residues. Here the CDR3 DNA reads TGTGCCACCAGTGACCCCCGGACAGGAGTCGGTGGCTACACCTTC. It codes for CATSDPRTGVGGYTF.

The chain has TRBV18 and TRBJ2-2; D is ambiguous. Germline V gene data show CDR1 as KGHSH and CDR2 as LQKENI. The V end was cut by 5 bases, the J end by 7 bases, with 11 bases between. This CDR3 region has 13 residues. The CDR3 region is CASSSSLDGELFF. CDR3 nucleotide sequence: TGTGCCAGCTCATCCAGTCTAGACGGGGAGCTGTTTTTT.